What follows are 26 T cell receptor beta chains derived from one specimen sequenced in a study of T cells expressing NK-cell markers. Reanalyzing the 5' RACE reads, TCRdb keeps one entry per CDR3 protein, without DNA. The sample table includes about 260,000 distinct CDR3 sequences. What was sequenced was blood T cells: a sorted CD56 or NKG2C T cell subset, CD4+ or CD8+ T cells, or bulk PBMC T cells (not recorded which). These TCRs come from a woman aged 18-70 years in good health.

This rearrangement joins TRBV12-3 or TRBV12-4 to TRBJ1-2. CDR3 length equals 12 residues. The CDR3 loop reads CASSLGLDGYTF.

J is TRBJ1-1 and V is TRBV20-1. The germline V gene has CDR1 DFQATT and CDR2 SNEGSKA (reference sequence). The CDR3 spans 14 residues. This CDR3 reads CSARVGPTNTEAFF.

The V call is TRBV12-3 or TRBV12-4, the J call TRBJ2-1. The CDR3 consists of 12 residues. CDR3 residues: CASSLAVGEQFF.

V usage is TRBV2 and J usage is TRBJ2-5; there is no DNA to check the TCRdb D call of TRBD1. This CDR3 has 14 amino acids. Germline V CDR1 and CDR2: SNHLY, FYNNEI. The chain's CDR3 is CASRGNGAAETQYF.

This chain joins TRBV5-1 and TRBJ1-3; TCRdb designates TRBD1, a call that cannot be tested without DNA. The CDR3 runs 16 residues. Germline V gives CDR1 SGHRS, CDR2 YFSETQ. CDR3: CASSPEGQGARNTIYF. Complete variable domain (other parts from reference TRBV5-1 and TRBJ1-3): KAGVTQTPRYLIKTRGQQVTLSCSPISGHRSVSWYQQTPGQGLQFLFEYFSETQRNKGNFPGRFSGRQFSNSRSEMNVSTLELGDSALYLCASSPEGQGARNTIYFGEGSWLTVV.

The chain carries TRBV7-7 and TRBJ2-5; there is no DNA to check the TCRdb D call of TRBD1. The CDR3 runs 14 residues. Germline V lookup: CDR1 SSHAT, CDR2 FNYEAQ (reference sequence). The CDR3 loop reads CASSSGGAGETQYF.

The chain uses TRBV20-1 and TRBJ2-1; the D gene TCRdb calls, TRBD1, cannot be checked with no DNA. CDR1 and CDR2 (germline): DFQATT, SNEGSKA (reference sequence). The CDR3 sequence is 13 residues long. The CDR3 sequence is CSARGATYNEQFF.

The chain links TRBV5-6 to TRBJ1-4; TCRdb gives TRBD1 as the D gene, but with no DNA this cannot be confirmed. CDR3 size: 14 residues. Germline assignment: CDR1 SGHDT and CDR2 YYEEEE. The CDR3 sequence: CASSADRADEKLFF.

V and J are TRBV5-6 and TRBJ2-2. Germline lookup yields CDR1 SGHDT and CDR2 YYEEEE. The CDR3 runs 15 residues. Here the CDR3 reads CASSTQWGNTGELFF.

This chain connects TRBV29-1 to TRBJ2-3; TCRdb returns TRBD1, unconfirmable since there is no DNA. Germline V gives CDR1 SQVTM, CDR2 ANQGSEA. The CDR3 totals 18 residues. The CDR3 region is CSPPPGQGELTSTDTQYF.

The chain employs TRBV20-1 and TRBJ2-7; the D call of TRBD2 rests on TCRdb alone, since no DNA is present to check it. The CDR3 spans 14 residues. CDR1 and CDR2 from the germline V gene are DFQATT and SNEGSKA (reference sequence). CDR3: CSANPGLAGVEQYF.

This chain uses TRBV15 with TRBJ1-2. The CDR3 extends over 14 amino acids. Germline V gives CDR1 LNHNV, CDR2 YYDKDF (reference sequence). The CDR3 sequence is CATSRDRETYGYTF.

This rearrangement joins TRBV29-1 to TRBJ2-1. The CDR3 is 11 amino acids. The germline V gene has CDR1 SQVTM and CDR2 ANQGSEA. CDR3 protein: CSGQKGNEQFF.

The chain couples TRBV29-1 to TRBJ1-5; TCRdb's D gene call, TRBD1, goes unchecked for lack of DNA. This CDR3 has 12 amino acids. Germline V CDR1 and CDR2: SQVTM, ANQGSEA. The CDR3 loop reads CSAGGSNQPQHF.

The chain combines TRBV15 with TRBJ2-3. This CDR3 is 20 amino acids long. Germline CDR1 LNHNV, CDR2 YYDKDF (reference sequence). CDR3 amino acids: CATSRESLPTFSSTDNTQYF.

The chain recombines TRBV20-1 with TRBJ2-1; the D call from TCRdb, TRBD2, cannot be confirmed without DNA. Germline V CDR1 and CDR2: DFQATT, SNEGSKA (reference sequence). The CDR3 spans 15 residues. The CDR3 sequence: CSAARLAGGRDEQFF.

The chain uses TRBV12-3 or TRBV12-4 and TRBJ2-5; TCRdb outputs TRBD2, but without DNA this stays unchecked. There are 13 residues in the CDR3. The CDR3 here is CASSSSRGEAQYF.

This chain links TRBV6-1 with TRBJ1-6. Germline V gene lookup returns CDR1 MNHNS and CDR2 SASEGT. This CDR3 region has 17 residues. CDR3 in amino acids: CASTNRGGVGWNSPLHF.

V is TRBV15 and J is TRBJ2-1; lacking DNA, the TRBD1 call made by TCRdb goes unchecked. CDR1 is LNHNV, CDR2 YYDKDF, per germline (reference sequence). The CDR3 is made up of 17 amino acids. CDR3: CATSRGQGQGSYNEQFF. Full variable domain (remainder filled in from reference TRBV15 and TRBJ2-1): DAMVIQNPRYQVTQFGKPVTLSCSQTLNHNVMYWYQQKSSQAPKLLFHYYDKDFNNEADTPDNFQSRRPNTSFCFLDIRSPGLGDTAMYLCATSRGQGQGSYNEQFFGPGTRLTVL.

This chain connects TRBV20-1 to TRBJ2-4. Germline lookup yields CDR1 DFQATT and CDR2 SNEGSKA (reference sequence). This CDR3 spans 12 amino acids. The CDR3: CSARDSYSHQYF.

The rearrangement uses TRBV7-2 and TRBJ1-4; the TCRdb D gene call, TRBD1, has no DNA to confirm it. CDR3 length equals 14 residues. CDR1 SGHTA and CDR2 FQGNSA come from the germline V gene. The CDR3 is CASSPGGGGEKLFF.

The chain carries TRBV4-3 and TRBJ2-3; TCRdb indicates TRBD1, and absent DNA this call remains unverified. This CDR3 is built from 14 residues. Germline CDR1 reads LGHNA; CDR2 reads YSLEER. This chain's CDR3 is CASSPRTGGDTQYF.

CDR3 sequence reads: CASSLRVGRGHNEQFF. V usage is TRBV18 and J usage is TRBJ2-1; TCRdb selects TRBD2, and the lack of DNA leaves this call unchecked. Looked up from germline, CDR1 is KGHSH and CDR2 is LQKENI. The CDR3 contains 16 residues.

The CDR3 loop reads CSGLVAANEKLFF. J is TRBJ1-4 and V is TRBV20-1. Looked up from germline, CDR1 is DFQATT and CDR2 is SNEGSKA (reference sequence). CDR3 length equals 13 residues.

The genes are TRBV5-6 and TRBJ1-6. The CDR3 sequence is 15 residues long. Germline CDR1 SGHDT, CDR2 YYEEEE. This chain's CDR3 is CASRLWFGVNSPLHF.

The rearrangement uses TRBV11-3 and TRBJ1-1. Germline CDR1 is SGHNT and CDR2 is YENEEA. The CDR3 extends over 13 amino acids. The CDR3 is CASSYRRATEAFF.